Here is one T cell receptor beta chain with its context. This sample is part of a study of blood T cell repertoires in COVID-19. Background on the study: PBMCs, B-cell-depleted T cells, or T cells were the source of the cDNA or gDNA that made up the material.

This CDR3 is built from 14 residues. The V end was cut by 5 bases, the J end by 6 bases, with 16 bases between. CDR1 and CDR2 (germline): SGHVS, FNYEAQ. Source study methods: Estimated nucleated cell counts came from reference gene primer amplification. Sequencing used immunoSEQ multiplex PCR; TCRdb keeps in-frame clones, though not all of them. D and trimming come from the DNA, and the V and J calls and clone size come from that table. The sample shows approximately 88,000 clones, nearly 80% of them seen only once. Sequenced sample: peripheral blood. The sequence came from a man between 65 and 79 years old with COVID-19, enrolled during active disease. This chain uses TRBV7-6 with TRBJ1-1; D might be TRBD1 (5 bases). CDR3 sequence: CASSRRRGGAEAFF. CDR3 nucleotide sequence: TGTGCCAGCAGCCGTAGGCGCGGGGGGGCTGAAGCTTTCTTT.